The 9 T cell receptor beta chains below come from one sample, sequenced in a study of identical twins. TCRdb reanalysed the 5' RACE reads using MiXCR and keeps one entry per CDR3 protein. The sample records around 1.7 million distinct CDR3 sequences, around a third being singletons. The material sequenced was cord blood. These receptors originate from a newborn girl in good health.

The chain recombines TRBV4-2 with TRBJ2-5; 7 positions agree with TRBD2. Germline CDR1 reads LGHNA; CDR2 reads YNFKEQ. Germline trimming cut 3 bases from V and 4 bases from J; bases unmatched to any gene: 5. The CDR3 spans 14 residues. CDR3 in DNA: TGTGCCAGCAGCCACTCGGGGGAGGGAGAGACCCAGTACTTC. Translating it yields CASSHSGEGETQYF.

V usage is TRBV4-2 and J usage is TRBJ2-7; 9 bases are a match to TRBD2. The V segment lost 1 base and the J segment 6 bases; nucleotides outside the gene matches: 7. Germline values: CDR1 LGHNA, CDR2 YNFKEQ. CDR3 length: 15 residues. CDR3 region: CASSQGYISGSEQYF. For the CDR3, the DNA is TGTGCCAGCAGCCAAGGGTATATTAGCGGGAGCGAGCAGTACTTC.

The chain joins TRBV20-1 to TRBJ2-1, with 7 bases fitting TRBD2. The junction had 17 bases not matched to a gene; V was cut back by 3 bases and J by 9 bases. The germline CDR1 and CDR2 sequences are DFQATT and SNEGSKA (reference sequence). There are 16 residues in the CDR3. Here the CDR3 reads CSASRSVAGGNLEQFF. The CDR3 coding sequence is TGCAGTGCTAGTAGGTCGGTAGCGGGTGGTAACCTTGAGCAGTTCTTC.

The CDR3 coding sequence is TGTGCCAGCAGGATACAGGGCGGCGACACTGAAGCTTTCTTT. This gives the protein CASRIQGGDTEAFF. The rearrangement uses TRBV12-3 or TRBV12-4 and TRBJ1-1; the D gene is possibly TRBD1 (6 bases). V dropped 6 bases and J dropped 3 bases, with 14 bases sitting between them. The CDR3 runs to 14 residues.

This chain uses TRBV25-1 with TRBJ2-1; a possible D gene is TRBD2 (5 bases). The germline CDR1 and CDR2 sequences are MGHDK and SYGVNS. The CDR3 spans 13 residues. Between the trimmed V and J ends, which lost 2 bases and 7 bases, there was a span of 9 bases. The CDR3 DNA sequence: TGTGCCAGCAGTGAAGGACTCCTGAATGAGCAGTTCTTC. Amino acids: CASSEGLLNEQFF.

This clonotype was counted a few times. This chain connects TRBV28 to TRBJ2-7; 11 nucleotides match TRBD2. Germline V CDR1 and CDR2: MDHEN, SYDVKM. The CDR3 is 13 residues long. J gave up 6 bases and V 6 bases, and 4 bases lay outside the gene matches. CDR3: CASRGLAACEQYF. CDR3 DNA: TGTGCCAGCAGGGGACTAGCGGCCTGCGAGCAGTACTTC. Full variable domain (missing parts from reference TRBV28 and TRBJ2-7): DVKVTQSSRYLVKRTGEKVFLECVQDMDHENMFWYRQDPGLGLRLIYFSYDVKMKEKGDIPEGYSVSREKKERFSLILESASTNQTSMYLCASRGLAACEQYFGPGTRLTVT.

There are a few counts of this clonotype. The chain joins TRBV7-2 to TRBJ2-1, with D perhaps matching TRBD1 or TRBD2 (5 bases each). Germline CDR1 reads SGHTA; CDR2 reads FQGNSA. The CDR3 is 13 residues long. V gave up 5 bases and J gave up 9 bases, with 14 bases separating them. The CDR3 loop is CASSGGWRFEQFF. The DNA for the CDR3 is TGTGCCAGCAGCGGGGGTTGGAGGTTTGAGCAGTTCTTC.

In DNA, the CDR3 is TGTGCCAGCAGCCAACAAGCGGGTCTCTACGAGCAGTACTTC. Amino acid sequence: CASSQQAGLYEQYF. The chain uses TRBV7-2 and TRBJ2-7; tentatively, D is TRBD2 (6 bases). The germline V gene has CDR1 SGHTA and CDR2 FQGNSA. V dropped 5 bases and J dropped 3 bases, with 14 bases sitting between them. This CDR3 region has 14 residues.

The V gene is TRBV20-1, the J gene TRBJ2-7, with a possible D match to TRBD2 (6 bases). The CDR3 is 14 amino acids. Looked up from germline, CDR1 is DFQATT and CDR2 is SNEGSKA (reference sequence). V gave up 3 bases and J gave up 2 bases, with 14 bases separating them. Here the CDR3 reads CSASSGGATYEQYF. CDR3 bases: TGCAGTGCTAGTTCTGGCGGGGCTACCTACGAGCAGTACTTC.